This T cell receptor beta chain was identified during a study of blood T cell repertoires in COVID-19. This clone was counted at least ten times. Germline values: CDR1 KGHSH, CDR2 LQKENI. Trimming removed 2 bases from V and 2 bases from J; junction bases left unmatched: 12. This CDR3 region has 18 residues. The data were produced by immunoSEQ multiplex PCR, yet TCRdb's version contains in-frame clones alone and is incomplete. The profile shows 250,000 to 300,000 clones, about 88% of them singletons. V is TRBV18 and J is TRBJ1-2, with TRBD1 matching 9 bases. The clonotype was recovered from a young man with active or convalescent COVID-19. Sequencing was done on a sample of peripheral blood. CDR3 in DNA: TGTGCCAGCTCACCAGCCGGGACAGGGTTCTTTCAAAACTATGGCTACACCTTC. It translates to CASSPAGTGFFQNYGYTF. Complete variable domain (other parts from reference TRBV18 and TRBJ1-2): NAGVMQNPRHLVRRRGQEARLRCSPMKGHSHVYWYRQLPEEGLKFMVYLQKENIIDESGMPKERFSAEFPKEGPSILRIQQVVRGDSAAYFCASSPAGTGFFQNYGYTFGSGTRLTVV.